This TCR beta chain was observed in a study of shared clonotypes between healthy human individuals. Study-level information: The study used three CD4 naive, three CD4 memory, two CD8 naive and one CD8 memory plate per donor. General study results and limits: In contrast to clonotypes shared by all four donors, non-shared clonotypes had lower generation probabilities.

Method: immunoSEQ multiplex PCR; TCRdb's copy keeps in-frame clones and lacks some. Here the sample spans some 2,100,000 clones, approximately 94% being singletons. V dropped 2 bases and J dropped 1 base, with 11 bases sitting between them. Looked up from germline, CDR1 is SNHLY and CDR2 is FYNNEI. The CDR3 loop spans 15 amino acids. On this clone itself: Its antigen is not identified.

Naivety among CD8 cells was defined by CD45RO negativity and positive CCR7 selection, thereby excluding terminally differentiated effector memory CD45RA+ cells. This clonotype was sampled from a man aged 18 to 29 in good health. Some clones in this sample may be carry-over from other donors' samples. Sequencing input: naive CD8+ T cells from PBMCs. The chain has TRBV2 and TRBJ1-2, with D hard to call. CDR3 sequence (DNA): TGTGCCAGCAGTGAACCGGACGGACTTAACTATGGCTACACCTTC. It specifies CASSEPDGLNYGYTF.